This TCR beta chain came from a study of blood T cell repertoires in COVID-19. Study information: Samples of COVID-19 (acute and convalescent) were obtained from the United States, Italy and Spain. Nucleic acid was either cDNA or gDNA, and it came from T cells, B-cell-depleted T cells, or PBMCs.

The V and J ends lost 2 bases and 4 bases respectively, with 5 bases between them. This CDR3 is 13 amino acids long. Germline V CDR1 and CDR2: SEHNR, FQNEAQ (reference sequence). In the authors' workflow: Estimation of nucleated cell counts was performed using reference gene primer amplification. TCRdb's table, derived via immunoSEQ multiplex PCR, lists solely in-frame clones and lacks some. Clone size and V and J calls were adopted from that table, with D and trimming inferred from the DNA. This table holds roughly 260,000 clones, approximately 86% found once. This receptor was obtained from a woman aged 18-29 years with acute or convalescent COVID-19. Sequenced material: peripheral blood. The chain employs TRBV7-9 and TRBJ2-2, with D uncertain. The CDR3 here is CASSLLATGELFF. CDR3 DNA sequence: TGTGCCAGCAGCTTACTGGCCACCGGGGAGCTGTTTTTT.